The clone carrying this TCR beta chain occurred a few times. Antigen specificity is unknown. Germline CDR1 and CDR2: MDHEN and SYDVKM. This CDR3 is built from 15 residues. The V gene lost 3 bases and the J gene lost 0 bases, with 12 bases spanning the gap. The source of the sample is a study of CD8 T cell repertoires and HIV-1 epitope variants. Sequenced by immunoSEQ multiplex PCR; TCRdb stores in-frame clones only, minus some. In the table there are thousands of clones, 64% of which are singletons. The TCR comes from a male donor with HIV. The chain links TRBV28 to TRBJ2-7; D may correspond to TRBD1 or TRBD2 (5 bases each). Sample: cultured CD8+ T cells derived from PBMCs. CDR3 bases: TGTGCCAGCAGTTTTACCGGGGCCGACTCCTACGAGCAGTACTTC. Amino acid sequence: CASSFTGADSYEQYF.